One sample yielded the 14 T cell receptor beta chains listed below, sequenced in a study of CD8 T cells in Susac syndrome. When the RNA was reverse transcribed, random hexamers were used with an input of 0.5 to 1 ug. TCRdb reprocessed the immunoSEQ multiplex PCR reads with MiXCR, giving one entry per CDR3 protein. The data hold 100,000 to 150,000 distinct CDR3 sequences, with 75% to 90% observed a single time. The specimen sequenced was CD8+ T cells from PBMCs. The origin of the receptors is a human donor with multiple sclerosis.

This clonotype is a singleton in its sample. This chain connects TRBV24-1 to TRBJ1-1; perhaps TRBD1 as D (6 bases). The CDR3 is 14 amino acids. CDR1 is KGHDR and CDR2 is SFDVKD in the germline V gene. Deletions cut 4 bases from V and 7 bases from J, with 15 bases between. CDR3 bases: TGTGCCACCAGTGACACTTCCGGGACAAGTGAAGCTTTCTTT. Translated: CATSDTSGTSEAFF.

The genes are TRBV6-5 and TRBJ2-3; TRBD2 is a possible D gene (6 bases). The CDR3 contains 19 residues. V lost 0 bases and J lost 0, with 19 bases in between. The germline V gene has CDR1 MNHEY and CDR2 SVGAGI. Here the CDR3 reads CASSYSRAGNDLSTDTQYF. For the CDR3, the DNA is TGTGCCAGCAGTTACTCTCGGGCGGGGAACGACCTTAGCACAGATACGCAGTATTTT.

The chain joins TRBV7-9 to TRBJ1-5; tentatively, D is TRBD1 (5 bases). The CDR3 covers 16 residues. CDR1 and CDR2 (germline): SEHNR, FQNEAQ (reference sequence). V was clipped by 2 bases and J by 4 bases, with 15 bases between them. CDR3: CASSLSMGRENQPQHF. The CDR3 bases are TGTGCCAGCAGCTTATCAATGGGCAGGGAAAATCAGCCCCAGCATTTT.

In the case of this clonotype: This is likely a read error, given that the CDR3 carries no conserved phenylalanine or tryptophan at its end. The rearrangement joins TRBV7-9 to TRBJ1-5, with 8 positions matching TRBD1. The CDR3 runs 16 residues. V trimming: 4 bases; J trimming: 1 base; junction bases outside the gene matches: 6. Germline loops: CDR1 SEHNR, CDR2 FQNEAQ (reference sequence). The CDR3 DNA sequence: TGTGCCAGCAGCTCCCACGACAGGGGAAGCAATCAGCCCCAGCATTCT. Protein product: CASSSHDRGSNQPQHS.

The J gene is TRBJ2-7, the V gene TRBV5-1; D is possibly TRBD2 (6 bases). The CDR3 is 13 residues long. V dropped 4 bases and J dropped 6 bases, with 14 bases sitting between them. Germline CDR1 SGHRS, CDR2 YFSETQ. This chain's CDR3 is CASSPNMGGEQYV. In nucleotides, the CDR3 is TGCGCCAGCAGCCCGAATATGGGGGGCGAGCAGTACGTC.

Only one count was recorded for this clonotype. The CDR3, as DNA: TGTGCCAGCAGTGTTAAAGGGACGGTTGTCTCCTACGAGCAGTACTTC. This gives the protein CASSVKGTVVSYEQYF. The chain employs TRBV2 and TRBJ2-7; D is perhaps TRBD1 or TRBD2 (5 bases each). There are 16 residues in the CDR3. CDR1 and CDR2 (germline): SNHLY, FYNNEI. The V end was cut by 4 bases, the J end by 0 bases, with 16 bases between. Full variable domain (missing parts from reference TRBV2 and TRBJ2-7): EPEVTQTPSHQVTQMGQEVILRCVPISNHLYFYWYRQILGQKVEFLVSFYNNEISEKSEIFDDQFSVERPDGSNFTLKIRSTKLEDSAMYFCASSVKGTVVSYEQYFGPGTRLTVT.

This clonotype was observed a handful of times. This chain connects TRBV6-5 to TRBJ1-1; perhaps TRBD1 as D (5 bases). The V gene lost 0 bases and the J gene lost 0 bases, with 8 bases spanning the gap. This CDR3 is 15 amino acids long. CDR1 and CDR2 from the germline V gene are MNHEY and SVGAGI. Written as DNA, the CDR3 is TGTGCCAGCAGTTACTCCGACAGCATGAACACTGAAGCTTTCTTT. Protein: CASSYSDSMNTEAFF.

V usage is TRBV27 and J usage is TRBJ1-1; no clear D gene. Germline V gene lookup returns CDR1 MNHEY and CDR2 SMNVEV (reference sequence). This CDR3 is built from 13 residues. With 6 bases removed from V and 4 bases from J, the gap between germline ends came to 12 bases. The CDR3 loop is CASSPRLSTEAFF. The CDR3 nucleotides are TGTGCCAGCAGCCCGAGACTGAGCACTGAAGCTTTCTTT.

The DNA of the CDR3 is TGTGCCACCCGGGTAGCGGGACTCTACGAGCAGTACTTC. Its translation: CATRVAGLYEQYF. The chain is built from TRBV15 and TRBJ2-7; 8 bases agree with TRBD2. Trimming removed 8 bases from V and 3 bases from J; junction bases left unmatched: 6. This CDR3 region has 13 residues. The germline V gene encodes CDR1 LNHNV and CDR2 YYDKDF (reference sequence).

The CDR3 bases are TGCGCCAGCAGCCCCCCGGGTCTTATCAACACTGAAGCTTTCTTT. Translation gives CASSPPGLINTEAFF. The chain couples TRBV4-1 to TRBJ1-1; D remains ambiguous. The V gene lost 4 bases and the J gene lost 2 bases, with 14 bases spanning the gap. The CDR3 loop spans 15 amino acids. Germline V gives CDR1 MGHRA, CDR2 YSYEKL.

This sequence joins TRBV28 and TRBJ2-3, with D unclear. The germline CDR1 and CDR2 sequences are MDHEN and SYDVKM. V dropped 4 bases and J dropped 3 bases, with 8 bases sitting between them. The length of the CDR3 is 13 residues. CDR3 coding DNA: TGTGCCAGCAGTTCCACGAATACAGATACGCAGTATTTT. Translation gives CASSSTNTDTQYF.

The gene calls are TRBV6-5 and TRBJ1-5; no firm D call. Germline CDR1 is MNHEY and CDR2 is SVGAGI. V lost 0 bases and J 3 bases, leaving 12 bases between the germline ends. The CDR3 contains 16 residues. The CDR3 sequence is CASSYSGPGSNQPQHF. The CDR3 coding sequence is TGTGCCAGCAGTTACTCAGGGCCTGGGTCCAATCAGCCCCAGCATTTT.

The J gene is TRBJ2-5, the V gene TRBV4-3; no firm D call. This CDR3 spans 13 amino acids. From germline, CDR1 is LGHNA and CDR2 YSLEER. Trimming took 4 bases from V and 5 from J, leaving 11 bases between them. The CDR3 DNA is TGCGCCAGCAGCCGACTCTTTTGGGAGACCCAGTACTTC. It is translated as CASSRLFWETQYF.

The chain links TRBV27 to TRBJ2-5; D unclear. The CDR3 sequence is 15 residues long. Trimming took 6 bases from V and 2 from J, leaving 16 bases between them. Per germline, CDR1 MNHEY and CDR2 SMNVEV (reference sequence). This chain's CDR3 is CASSLTPAPQETQYF. CDR3 in DNA: TGTGCCAGCAGCCTTACTCCGGCCCCACAAGAGACCCAGTACTTC.